The clone carrying this T cell receptor beta chain was counted a few times. The sample belongs to a study of T-cell reconstitution after alpha-beta-depleted transplantation in children. The ends lost 0 bases at V and 7 bases at J; junction bases unmatched: 2. This CDR3 contains 13 residues. CDR1 and CDR2 from the germline V gene are GTSNPN and SVGIG (reference sequence). This sample's TCRbeta library carried unique molecular identifier barcodes. One entry per CDR3 protein results from TCRdb running MiXCR on the PCR reads. The repertoire holds 440,000 or so distinct CDR3 sequences, with roughly 11% as singletons.

The receptor was derived from a human donor who donated a stem cell graft to a child with acute myeloid leukemia. The starting material was PBMCs from the stem cell graft donor, obtained from the stem cell graft. This chain uses TRBV30 with TRBJ1-4; 7 nucleotides align to TRBD1. The CDR3 loop reads CAWSVQGSEKLFF. The CDR3 DNA follows: TGTGCCTGGAGTGTACAGGGGAGTGAAAAACTGTTTTTT.